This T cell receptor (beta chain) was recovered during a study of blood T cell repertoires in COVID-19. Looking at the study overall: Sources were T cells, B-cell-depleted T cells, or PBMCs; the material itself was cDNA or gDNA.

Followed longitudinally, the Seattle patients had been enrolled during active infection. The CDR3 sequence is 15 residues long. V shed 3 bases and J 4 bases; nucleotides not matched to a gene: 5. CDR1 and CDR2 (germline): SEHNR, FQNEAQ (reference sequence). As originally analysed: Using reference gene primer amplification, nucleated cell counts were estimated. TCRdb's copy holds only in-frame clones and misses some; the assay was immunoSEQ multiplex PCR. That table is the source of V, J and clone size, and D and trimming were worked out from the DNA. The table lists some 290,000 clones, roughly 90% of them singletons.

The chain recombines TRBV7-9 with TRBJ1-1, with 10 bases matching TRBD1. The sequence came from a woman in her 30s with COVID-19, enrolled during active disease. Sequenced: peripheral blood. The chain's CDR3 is CASSFRQGAGTEAFF. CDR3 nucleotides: TGTGCCAGCAGCTTTCGACAGGGGGCTGGCACTGAAGCTTTCTTT.